A few counts support the clone carrying this TCR beta chain. This sample stems from a study of T cell repertoires in cytomegalovirus infection. MiXCR, run by TCRdb on the reads, gives a single entry per CDR3 protein. This table has about 530,000 distinct CDR3 sequences, about 30% appearing once. CDR1 MNHNS and CDR2 SASEGT come from the germline V gene. The CDR3 has 14 amino acids. V was pared by 3 bases and J by 5 bases, with 5 bases of the junction left unmatched. This TCR was recovered from a human donor in good health (CMV status not recorded). Some clones in this sample may be carry-over from other donors' samples. The sample was PBMCs. The gene calls are TRBV6-1 and TRBJ1-1; 8 positions agree with TRBD1. CDR3 DNA: TGTGCCAGCAGTGATGGGACAGGCCTGACTGAAGCTTTCTTT. This gives the protein CASSDGTGLTEAFF.